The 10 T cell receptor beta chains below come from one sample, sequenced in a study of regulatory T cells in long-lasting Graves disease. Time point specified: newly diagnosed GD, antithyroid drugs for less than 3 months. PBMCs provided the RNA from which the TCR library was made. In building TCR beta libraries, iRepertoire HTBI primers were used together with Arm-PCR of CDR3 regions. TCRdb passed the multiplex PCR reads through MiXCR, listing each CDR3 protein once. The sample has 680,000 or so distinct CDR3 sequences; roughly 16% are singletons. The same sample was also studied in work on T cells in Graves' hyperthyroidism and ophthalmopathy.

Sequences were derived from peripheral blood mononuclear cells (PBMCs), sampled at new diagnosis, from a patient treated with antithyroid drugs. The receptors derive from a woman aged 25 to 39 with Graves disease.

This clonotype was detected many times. The DNA for the CDR3 is TGTGCCAGCGGGGGACAGGGAGAGACCCAGTACTTC. It codes for CASGGQGETQYF. This chain connects TRBV2 to TRBJ2-5; TRBD1 matches at 9 bases. The CDR3 spans 12 residues. The V and J ends lost 8 bases and 4 bases, in that order; junction bases with no gene match: 2. From germline, CDR1 is SNHLY and CDR2 FYNNEI.

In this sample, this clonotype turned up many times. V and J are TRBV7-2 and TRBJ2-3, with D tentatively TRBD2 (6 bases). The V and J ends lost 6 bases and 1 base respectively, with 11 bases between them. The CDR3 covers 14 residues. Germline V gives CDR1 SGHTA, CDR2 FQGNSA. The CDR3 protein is CASRSGAGTDTQYF. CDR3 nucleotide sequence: TGTGCCAGCAGGTCGGGAGCTGGCACAGATACGCAGTATTTT. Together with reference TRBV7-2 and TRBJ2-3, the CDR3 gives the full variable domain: GAGVSQSPSNKVTEKGKDVELRCDPISGHTALYWYRQSLGQGLEFLIYFQGNSAPDKSGLPSDRFSAERTGGSVSTLTIQRTQQEDSAVYLCASRSGAGTDTQYFGPGTRLTVL.

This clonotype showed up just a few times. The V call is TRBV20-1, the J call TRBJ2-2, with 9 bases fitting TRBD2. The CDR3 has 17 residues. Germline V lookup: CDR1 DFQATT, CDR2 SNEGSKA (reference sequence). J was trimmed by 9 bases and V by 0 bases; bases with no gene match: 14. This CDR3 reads CSARDGSGRLHIRELFF. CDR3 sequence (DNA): TGCAGTGCTAGAGATGGAAGCGGGAGGCTCCATATTAGGGAGCTGTTTTTT.

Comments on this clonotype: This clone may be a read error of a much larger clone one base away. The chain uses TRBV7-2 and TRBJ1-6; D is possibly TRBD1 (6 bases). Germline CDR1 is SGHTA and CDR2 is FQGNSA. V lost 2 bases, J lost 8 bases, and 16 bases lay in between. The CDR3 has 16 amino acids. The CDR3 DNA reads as TGTACCAGCAGCTTATATTCCGCAGGGGTTGATTCACCCCTCCACTTT. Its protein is CTSSLYSAGVDSPLHF.

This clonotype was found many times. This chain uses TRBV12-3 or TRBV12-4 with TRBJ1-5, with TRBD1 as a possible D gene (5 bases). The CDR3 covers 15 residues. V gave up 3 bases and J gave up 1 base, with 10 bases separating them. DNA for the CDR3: TGTGCCAGCAGTTTCAGGGAAGAGAGCAATCAGCCCCAGCATTTT. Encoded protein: CASSFREESNQPQHF.

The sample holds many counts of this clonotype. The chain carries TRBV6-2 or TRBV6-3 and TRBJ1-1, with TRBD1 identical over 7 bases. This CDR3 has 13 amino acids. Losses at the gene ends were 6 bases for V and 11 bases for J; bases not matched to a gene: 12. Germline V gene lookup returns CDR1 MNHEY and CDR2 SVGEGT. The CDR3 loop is CASRFDRDRTAFF. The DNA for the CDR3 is TGTGCCAGCAGGTTCGACAGGGATCGGACGGCTTTCTTT.

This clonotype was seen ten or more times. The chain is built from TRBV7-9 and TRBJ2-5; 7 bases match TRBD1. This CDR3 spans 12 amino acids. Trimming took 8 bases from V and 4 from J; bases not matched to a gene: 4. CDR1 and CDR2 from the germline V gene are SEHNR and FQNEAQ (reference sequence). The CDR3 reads CASETGTETQYF. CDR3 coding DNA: TGTGCCAGCGAGACAGGGACAGAGACCCAGTACTTC.

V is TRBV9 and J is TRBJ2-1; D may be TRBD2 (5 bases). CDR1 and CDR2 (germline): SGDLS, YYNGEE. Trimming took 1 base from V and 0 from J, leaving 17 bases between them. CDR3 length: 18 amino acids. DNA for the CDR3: TGTGCCAGCAGCGTAACTAGTTTTGATGCTCGCTCCTACAATGAGCAGTTCTTC. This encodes CASSVTSFDARSYNEQFF.

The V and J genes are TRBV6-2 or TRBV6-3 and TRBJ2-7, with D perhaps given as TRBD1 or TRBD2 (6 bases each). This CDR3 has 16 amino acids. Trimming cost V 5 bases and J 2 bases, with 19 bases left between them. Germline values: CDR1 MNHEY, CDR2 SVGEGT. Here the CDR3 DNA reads TGTGCCAGCAGTGAAGCGAAGGGGGGTGGCCCCTACGAGCAGTACTTC. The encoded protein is CASSEAKGGGPYEQYF.

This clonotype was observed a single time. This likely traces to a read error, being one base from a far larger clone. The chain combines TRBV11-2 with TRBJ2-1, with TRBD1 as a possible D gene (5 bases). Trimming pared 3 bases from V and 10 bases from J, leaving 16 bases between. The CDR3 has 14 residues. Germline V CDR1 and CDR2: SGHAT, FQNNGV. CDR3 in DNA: TGTGCCAGCAGCTTGAATAGGGGTTGGAACGAGCAGTTCTTC. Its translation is CASSLNRGWNEQFF.